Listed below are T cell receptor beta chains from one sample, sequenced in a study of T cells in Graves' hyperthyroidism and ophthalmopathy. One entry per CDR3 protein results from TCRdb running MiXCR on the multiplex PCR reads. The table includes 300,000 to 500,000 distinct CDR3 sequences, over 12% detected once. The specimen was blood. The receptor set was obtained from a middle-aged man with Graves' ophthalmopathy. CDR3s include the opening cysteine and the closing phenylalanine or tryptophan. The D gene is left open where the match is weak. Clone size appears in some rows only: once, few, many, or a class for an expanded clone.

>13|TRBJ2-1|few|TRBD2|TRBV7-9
CASSRSGGNEQFF
TGTGCCAGCAGTCGGAGCGGGGGCAATGAGCAGTTCTTC
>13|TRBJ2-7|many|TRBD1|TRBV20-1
CSARGQGLGEQYF
TGCAGTGCACGAGGACAGGGCTTGGGGGAGCAGTACTTC
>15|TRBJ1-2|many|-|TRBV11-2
CASIPKPGRAYGYTF
TGTGCCAGCATCCCAAAACCCGGCAGGGCGTATGGCTACACCTTC
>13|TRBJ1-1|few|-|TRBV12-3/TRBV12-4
CASTLEGGAEAFF
TGTGCCAGCACCTTAGAGGGGGGAGCTGAAGCTTTCTTT
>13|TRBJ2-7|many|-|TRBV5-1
CASSLEMGGEQYF
TGCGCCAGCAGCTTGGAAATGGGGGGCGAGCAGTACTTC
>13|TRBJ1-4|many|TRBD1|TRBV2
CASSVRGREKLFF
TGTGCCAGCAGTGTAAGGGGGCGGGAAAAACTGTTTTTT
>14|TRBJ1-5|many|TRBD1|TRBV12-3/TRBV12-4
CASRQTTGDQPQHF
TGTGCCAGCAGGCAAACGACAGGGGATCAGCCCCAGCATTTT
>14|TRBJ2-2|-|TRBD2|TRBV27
CAASVGTNPQQLFF
TGTGCCGCCTCGGTGGGGACTAACCCTCAACAGCTGTTTTTT
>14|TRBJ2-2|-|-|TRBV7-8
CASSLVYGTGELFF
TGTGCCAGCAGCTTAGTTTACGGGACCGGGGAGCTGTTTTTT
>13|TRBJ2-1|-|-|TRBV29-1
CSGRGLSYNEQFF
TGCAGCGGCAGGGGTCTCTCTTACAATGAGCAGTTCTTC
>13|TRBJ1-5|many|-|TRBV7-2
CASSLDSYQPQHF
TGTGCCAGCAGCTTAGACAGTTATCAGCCCCAGCATTTT
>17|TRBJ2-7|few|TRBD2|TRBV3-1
CASSQDPGGRAHGEQYF
TGTGCCAGCAGCCAAGATCCCGGCGGGAGGGCCCATGGCGAGCAGTACTTC
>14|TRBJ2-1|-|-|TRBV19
CASSPWGNYNEQFF
TGTGCCAGTAGTCCATGGGGGAACTACAATGAGCAGTTCTTC